The 12 T cell receptor beta chains reported below all come from one sample, sequenced in a study of blood T cell repertoires in COVID-19 (dated by TCRdb to between 2020 and 2021). Library preparation used the immunoSEQ multiplex PCR assay. TCRdb stores this immuneACCESS table with in-frame sequences only. Part of the clones is absent; in the studies checked, under half of the shortfall reflects unresolved V genes, and no reason is known for the rest. The sample profile shows roughly 250,000 clones; 80% to 90% of them were found once. The biggest ten clones account for over 3.5% of the sample. The material sequenced was peripheral blood. These receptors originate from a woman aged 40 to 55 with acute or convalescent COVID-19.

The rearrangement joins TRBV6-6 to TRBJ2-1, with 12 bases fitting TRBD2. This CDR3 spans 17 amino acids. J was trimmed by 1 base and V by 5 bases; bases with no gene match: 6. Germline assignment: CDR1 MNHNY and CDR2 SVGAGI (reference sequence). CDR3 residues: CASSPLAGGPSYNEQFF. The CDR3 coding sequence is TGTGCCAGCAGTCCCCTAGCGGGGGGGCCTTCCTACAATGAGCAGTTCTTC.

This clone was seen only once. V and J are TRBV6-5 and TRBJ1-1; maybe TRBD1 (6 bases). V lost 10 bases, J lost 6 bases, and 12 bases lay in between. The germline CDR1 and CDR2 sequences are MNHEY and SVGAGI. The CDR3 has 11 residues. The CDR3 loop reads CATSGGPEAFF. In nucleotides, the CDR3 is TGTGCCACCAGCGGGGGGCCTGAAGCTTTCTTT.

The rearrangement joins TRBV2 to TRBJ1-1, with no clear D. The CDR3 is 12 residues long. CDR1 and CDR2 (germline): SNHLY, FYNNEI. Trimming left V 10 bases short and J 5 bases short, with 14 bases between. CDR3 protein: CATSGGRTEAFF. CDR3 DNA: TGTGCCACCAGCGGCGGGAGGACTGAAGCTTTCTTT.

This chain connects TRBV2 to TRBJ1-2; 7 bases align to TRBD1. This CDR3 has 13 residues. Germline V gene sequence: CDR1 SNHLY, CDR2 FYNNEI. J gave up 7 bases and V 6 bases, and 8 bases lay outside the gene matches. CDR3 sequence reads: CASRASTGTGYTF. The DNA for the CDR3 is TGTGCCAGCAGGGCTTCGACAGGGACTGGCTACACCTTC.

This chain links TRBV6-4 with TRBJ2-2, with unresolved D. The CDR3 totals 14 residues. Germline assignment: CDR1 MRHNA and CDR2 SNTAGT. V was clipped by 6 bases and J by 6 bases, with 14 bases between them. In nucleotides, the CDR3 is TGTGCCAGCAGATTAGAGAGGAATTCCGGGGAGCTGTTTTTT. Translation: CASRLERNSGELFF.

The rearrangement uses TRBV6-5 and TRBJ2-2, with D tentatively TRBD2 (6 bases). Looked up from germline, CDR1 is MNHEY and CDR2 is SVGAGI. V was cut by 6 bases and J by 4 bases, with 12 bases left in between. This CDR3 spans 14 amino acids. The CDR3 loop reads CASRATSITGELFF. For the CDR3, the DNA is TGTGCCAGCAGGGCAACTAGCATCACCGGGGAGCTGTTTTTT.

This rearrangement joins TRBV5-1 to TRBJ1-2; 9 nucleotides align to TRBD1. J was trimmed by 5 bases and V by 4 bases; bases with no gene match: 9. The germline V gene encodes CDR1 SGHRS and CDR2 YFSETQ. This CDR3 spans 15 amino acids. The CDR3 loop reads CASSTRTGEKYGYTF. CDR3 nucleotides: TGCGCCAGCAGCACCCGGACAGGGGAGAAGTATGGCTACACCTTC.

This chain links TRBV27 with TRBJ2-5; D is possibly TRBD2 (6 bases). V was shortened by 2 bases and J by 5 bases, with 15 bases between the two germline ends. The CDR3 is 15 amino acids. The V gene's germline CDR1 is MNHEY and CDR2 SMNVEV (reference sequence). The CDR3 coding sequence is TGTGCCAGCAGTTTAGTGGCGGGGCCCGGGGAGACCCAGTACTTC. Residues: CASSLVAGPGETQYF.

The chain links TRBV7-9 to TRBJ2-5; maybe TRBD2 (5 bases). The CDR3 consists of 14 residues. CDR1 and CDR2 (germline): SEHNR, FQNEAQ (reference sequence). Between the trimmed V and J ends, which lost 10 bases and 1 base, there was a span of 16 bases. The CDR3 nucleotides read TGTGCCACCGATACCGAGGGAACCCAAGAGACCCAGTACTTC. Residues: CATDTEGTQETQYF.

The chain couples TRBV10-3 to TRBJ2-3; 14 nucleotides agree with TRBD2. V was clipped by 2 bases and J by 6 bases; unmatched bases: 10. The germline V gene has CDR1 ENHRY and CDR2 SYGVKD. The CDR3 is made up of 18 amino acids. The CDR3 DNA reads TGTGCCATCAGTGAGAGGGGGACTAGCGGGGGCCGAGGGGATACGCAGTATTTT. This sequence encodes CAISERGTSGGRGDTQYF.

The V call is TRBV6-6, the J call TRBJ1-2; 9 bases align to TRBD1. The ends lost 5 bases at V and 3 bases at J; junction bases unmatched: 10. The length of the CDR3 is 16 residues. The germline gives CDR1 MNHNY, CDR2 SVGAGI (reference sequence). CDR3 nucleotides: TGTGCCAGCAGTCCGGACAGGGGCCTTGTTCACTATGGCTACACCTTC. Translated, it gives CASSPDRGLVHYGYTF.

V and J are TRBV12-3 or TRBV12-4 and TRBJ1-2; D may be TRBD1 (6 bases). V was shortened by 4 bases and J by 8 bases, with 8 bases between the two germline ends. This CDR3 is 11 amino acids long. DNA of the CDR3: TGTGCCAGCAGTTCAGGGGACGGCTACACCTTC. Its translation: CASSSGDGYTF.